The rows below give T cell receptor beta chains drawn from one sample of a study of blood T cell repertoires in COVID-19. Only in-frame clones appear in the TCRdb table, and some are missing; sequencing was by immunoSEQ multiplex PCR. In the table there are about 66,000 clones, roughly 82% of which are singletons. Sample: peripheral blood. The receptors here all came from a man in his sixties with acute or convalescent COVID-19. The CDR3 runs from the conserved cysteine through the conserved F or W. D genes are given only for firm matches. Rows give clone size only sometimes, using once, few, many, or a class for an expanded clone.

v_gene	abundance	d_gene	j_gene	CDR3nt	CDR3aa
TRBV19	NA	TRBD1	TRBJ2-4	TGTGCCAGTAGTATCGGGGAAGACAGGGGATCTATAGCCAAAAACATTCAGTACTTC	CASSIGEDRGSIAKNIQYF
TRBV2	few	NA	TRBJ1-5	TGTGCCAGCAGCGCCCAACAGGGAGGCAATCAGCCCCAGCATTTT	CASSAQQGGNQPQHF
TRBV19	once	NA	TRBJ1-1	TGTGCCAGTAGGGCGACAGATCACACTGAAGCTTTCTTT	CASRATDHTEAFF
TRBV30	NA	TRBD1	TRBJ1-6	TGTGCCTGGAGTCCCATTGCGACATTCCCGACAGGGATGGATTCACCCCTCCACTTT	CAWSPIATFPTGMDSPLHF
TRBV10-2	NA	TRBD1	TRBJ1-2	TGCGCCAGCAGTGAGACGGACAGGGATGGCTACACCTTC	CASSETDRDGYTF
TRBV13	NA	NA	TRBJ1-4	TGTGCCAGCAGCTCCCCCCTCGTTAATGAAAAACTGTTTTTT	CASSSPLVNEKLFF
TRBV7-2	few	NA	TRBJ1-1	TGTGCCAGCAGCTTATTAAGGGGGACCGAAGCTTTCTTT	CASSLLRGTEAFF
TRBV6-6	NA	TRBD1	TRBJ1-1	TGTGCCAGCCAGGGGATCAGGGGGACGTTCACTGAAGCTTTCTTT	CASQGIRGTFTEAFF
TRBV7-9	few	TRBD1	TRBJ1-2	TGTGCCAGCAGCGGCAGGGACAGGGATGGCTACACCTTC	CASSGRDRDGYTF
TRBV3-1/TRBV3-2	NA	NA	TRBJ2-7	TGTGCCAGCAGCCTCCCTAGCCTCGAGCAGTACTTC	CASSLPSLEQYF
TRBV7-6	NA	TRBD1	TRBJ1-4	TGTGCCAGCAGCTCAACCACAGGGGGTGAAAAACTGTTTTTT	CASSSTTGGEKLFF
TRBV11-2	once	NA	TRBJ1-6	TGTGCCAGCAGCCCACACCCGGGTGATTCACCCCTCCACTTT	CASSPHPGDSPLHF
TRBV4-3	NA	NA	TRBJ2-7	TGCGCCAGCAGCCAAGTACCAGGCGACAACTACGAGCAGTACTTC	CASSQVPGDNYEQYF
TRBV5-5	NA	TRBD1	TRBJ2-5	TGTGCCAGCAGCGGGGGGGACAGGGCGTTTGGAAGAGAGACCCAGTACTTC	CASSGGDRAFGRETQYF
TRBV29-1	NA	NA	TRBJ1-1	TGCAGCGTTGAGTCCAGGCAAAACACTGAAGCTTTCTTT	CSVESRQNTEAFF
TRBV7-2	once	NA	TRBJ2-7	TGTGCCAGCAGCTTAAACAACTACGAGCAGTACTTC	CASSLNNYEQYF
TRBV11-3	NA	NA	TRBJ2-2	TGTGCCAGCAGCATGGGCCCCACTGCCACCGGGGAGCTGTTTTTT	CASSMGPTATGELFF
TRBV7-2	NA	NA	TRBJ1-1	TGTGCCAGCAGCTTAAGCCCGGGGTCGCACACTGAAGCTTTCTTT	CASSLSPGSHTEAFF
TRBV3-1/TRBV3-2	NA	TRBD1	TRBJ1-6	TGTGCCAGCAGCAACCGGGACAGGGAATCACCCCTCCACTTT	CASSNRDRESPLHF
TRBV7-9	NA	NA	TRBJ1-5	TGTGCCAGCAGCACCTGGACAGATCAGCCCCAGCATTTT	CASSTWTDQPQHF
TRBV6-5	once	NA	TRBJ1-2	TGTGCCAGCACGCAGTCCCCAACTAAGGGCTACACCTTC	CASTQSPTKGYTF
TRBV10-1	NA	TRBD1	TRBJ2-2	TGCGCCAGCAGCCGGGACAGCGTCACCGGGGAGCTGTTTTTT	CASSRDSVTGELFF
TRBV30	NA	TRBD1	TRBJ1-1	TGTGCCTGGTCTACAGGGGTACCGAACACTGAAGCTTTCTTT	CAWSTGVPNTEAFF
TRBV5-1	NA	TRBD1	TRBJ1-1	TGCGCCAGCACCACAGGGGGCAACACTGAAGCTTTCTTT	CASTTGGNTEAFF
TRBV7-2	once	TRBD2	TRBJ2-1	TGTGCCAGCAGCTTAGATCGTCGGCCTAGCGGGGGCCTTGAGCAGTTCTTC	CASSLDRRPSGGLEQFF
TRBV14	NA	NA	TRBJ1-1	TGTGCCAGCAGCCTACCCGACCCCAGGGGAAACACTGAAGCTTTCTTT	CASSLPDPRGNTEAFF
TRBV7-2	NA	NA	TRBJ1-1	TGTGCCAGCAGCTTAGCGGGGCAGGGTACTGAAGCTTTCTTT	CASSLAGQGTEAFF
TRBV7-9	NA	NA	TRBJ1-2	TGTGCCAGCAGCCAGCCCCTGTCGGGATACACCTTC	CASSQPLSGYTF
TRBV7-9	NA	NA	TRBJ1-6	TGTGCCAGCAGCTTATCAGGGTACAATTCACCCCTCCACTTT	CASSLSGYNSPLHF
TRBV4-1	NA	NA	TRBJ1-3	TGCGCCAGCAGCCAAGGGCCCTCTGGAAACACCATATATTTT	CASSQGPSGNTIYF
TRBV5-8	NA	TRBD1	TRBJ1-2	TGTGCCAGCAGCTTGACTGGACAGGGGGCGCTGGTAGGGGGCTACACCTTC	CASSLTGQGALVGGYTF
TRBV19	NA	TRBD1	TRBJ1-1	TGTGCCAGTAGTCGGACAGGGACGAACACTGAAGCTTTCTTT	CASSRTGTNTEAFF
TRBV10-3	NA	NA	TRBJ1-2	TGTGCCGCCGGAGTCGGCTATGGCTACACCTTC	CAAGVGYGYTF
TRBV29-1	NA	NA	TRBJ1-2	TGCAGCGTTGAAGCGCGGGGCTACACCTTC	CSVEARGYTF
TRBV7-9	NA	NA	TRBJ1-2	TGTGCCAGCAGCCAGGACAGTTATGGCTACACCTTC	CASSQDSYGYTF
TRBV14	once	NA	TRBJ1-1	TGTGCCAGCAGCCCCGGACAGAGGGCGTTGAACACTGAAGCTTTCTTT	CASSPGQRALNTEAFF
TRBV7-2	NA	TRBD1	TRBJ2-7	TGTGCCAGCAGCTTAGTAGGGGTACAGGGGGATGAGCAGTACTTC	CASSLVGVQGDEQYF
TRBV5-4	NA	TRBD2	TRBJ2-1	TGTGCCAGCAGCTTGGCCTTCGGAGCGGGGGGGCCGCATGAGCAGTTCTTC	CASSLAFGAGGPHEQFF
TRBV6-2/TRBV6-3	NA	NA	TRBJ1-6	TGTGCCAGCAGTTACTACGGCTCACGAATTCAGCGGTCACCCCTCCACTTT	CASSYYGSRIQRSPLHF
TRBV6-2/TRBV6-3	NA	NA	TRBJ1-6	TGTGCCAGCAGTACGGGAGGGAAAGGGCGCGGATTTTCACCCCTCCACTTT	CASSTGGKGRGFSPLHF
TRBV4-3	NA	TRBD1	TRBJ1-1	TGCGCCAGCAGCCAAATCGGACAGGGTGACACTGAAGCTTTCTTT	CASSQIGQGDTEAFF
TRBV9	NA	TRBD1	TRBJ1-6	TGTGCCAGCAGCGTAGTAGCGGAACCGGGACAGGGGACTTCACCCCTCCACTTT	CASSVVAEPGQGTSPLHF
TRBV9	NA	TRBD2	TRBJ2-2	TGTGCCAGCAGCGTAGCTATACTAGCGGGGGCCTCGAACACCGGGGAGCTGTTTTTT	CASSVAILAGASNTGELFF
TRBV2	NA	TRBD1	TRBJ1-1	TGTGCCAGCAGTAAAGGACAGGAAGGGACTGAAGCTTTCTTT	CASSKGQEGTEAFF
TRBV7-9	NA	TRBD1	TRBJ1-2	TGTGCCAGCAGCCAGACAGGGTTGGGCTATGGCTACACCTTC	CASSQTGLGYGYTF
TRBV5-1	NA	NA	TRBJ2-7	TGCGCCAGCAGCTTGGAACTAAACCACGAGCAGTACTTC	CASSLELNHEQYF
TRBV6-5	NA	TRBD2	TRBJ2-2	TGTGCCAGCACGGGCGGGGGGAGTAACACCGGGGAGCTGTTTTTT	CASTGGGSNTGELFF
TRBV5-6	NA	TRBD1	TRBJ1-2	TGTGCCAGCAGCTTTACCGGGACAGGGTCTCGGTATGGCTACACCTTC	CASSFTGTGSRYGYTF
TRBV11-2	NA	NA	TRBJ2-3	TGTGCCAGCAGCTTATTAGGCGGGGGCACAGATACGCAGTATTTT	CASSLLGGGTDTQYF
TRBV29-1	NA	TRBD1	TRBJ1-2	TGCAGCGTCAACCAAAACCCGGGACAGGGGATCTATGGCTACACCTTC	CSVNQNPGQGIYGYTF
TRBV5-1	NA	NA	TRBJ2-3	TGCGCCAGCAGCCCCATAAGTGTGAGTGACTTACAACGTACGCAGTATTTT	CASSPISVSDLQRTQYF
TRBV19	NA	NA	TRBJ2-7	TGTGCCAGTGGGCGGGGGCCCGGTATTGACGAGCAGTACTTC	CASGRGPGIDEQYF
TRBV7-6	medium-sized	NA	TRBJ2-3	TGTGCCAGCAGCAAGACTACCGAAGGCACAGATACGCAGTATTTT	CASSKTTEGTDTQYF
TRBV24-1	NA	NA	TRBJ2-1	TGTGCCACCAGTACCGGGACTCTACTCAATGAGCAGTTCTTC	CATSTGTLLNEQFF
TRBV19	NA	NA	TRBJ1-5	TGTGCCAGTAGTGCAACAGGGATGAGCAATCAGCCCCAGCATTTT	CASSATGMSNQPQHF
TRBV4-1	NA	TRBD1	TRBJ1-4	TGCGCCAGCAGCCAAGACCGGGACAGGGGAACTAATGAAAAACTGTTTTTT	CASSQDRDRGTNEKLFF